This TCR beta chain was recovered during a study of shared clonotypes between healthy human individuals. V lost 7 bases and J lost 4, with 13 bases in between. This CDR3 comprises 14 residues. Germline CDR1 reads LNHDA; CDR2 reads SQIVND (reference sequence). Only in-frame clones appear in the TCRdb table, and some are missing; sequencing was by immunoSEQ multiplex PCR. The sample carries over a million clones, around 82% recorded once. The source of this sequence is a man aged 18 to 30 in good health. Some clones in this sample may be carry-over from other donors' samples. The chain combines TRBV19 with TRBJ1-4; D is perhaps TRBD1 (5 bases). The material sequenced was memory CD4+ T cells from PBMCs. Subset in this sample: CD45RA-negative fraction. Here the CDR3 DNA reads TGTGCCAGTAAAAGGGGTTCCCATAATGAAAAACTGTTTTTT. This codes for CASKRGSHNEKLFF.